This T cell receptor beta chain was sequenced in a study of T cell responses to AZD1222 COVID-19 vaccine. Here immunoSEQ multiplex PCR was the method, and the copy in TCRdb shows in-frame clones only, minus some. Among about 130,000 clones, about 90% were seen once, and the ten largest hold around 1.9%. Of note for this clone: Its antigen is not identified.

Study-wide results and caveats: Spike was spanned by vaccine-associated CD4 TCRs, which were dominant at 160-218 and 743-854.

The CDR3 totals 14 residues. Trimming at V came to 5 bases and at J to 11 bases, leaving 15 bases not matched to a gene. Per germline, CDR1 MNHEY and CDR2 SVGEGT. This receptor was taken from an adult in good health. The chain couples TRBV6-2 or TRBV6-3 to TRBJ2-7; 7 bases match TRBD2. Sequences were derived from peripheral blood, sampled on day 0 of AZD1222 vaccination. The CDR3 loop is CASSPLFERGYEYF. As DNA, the CDR3 is TGTGCCAGCAGTCCCCTATTCGAGCGGGGCTACGAGTACTTC.